The 11 T cell receptor beta chains reported below all come from one sample, sequenced in a study of CXCR3-negative and CXCR3-positive naive CD8 T cells. UMI labels and 5' RACE were used to prepare the TRB cDNA libraries. TCRdb reanalyzed the 5' RACE reads and collapses them to one entry per CDR3 protein, without DNA. The table counts 90,000 to 95,000 distinct CDR3 sequences; approximately 1.5% lies in the top ten. The sequenced sample consisted of naive CXCR3- CD8+ T cells from blood. Subset specified: CD45RO-CCR7+CD27+CD95- naive CD8+ T cells lacking CXCR3 (TNR3-). These receptors came from a human donor in good health. Some clones in this sample may be carry-over from other donors' samples.

The J gene is TRBJ1-1, the V gene TRBV6-2 or TRBV6-3. The CDR3 runs to 16 residues. Germline assignment: CDR1 MNHEY and CDR2 SVGEGT. Here the CDR3 reads CASGGWRDLVNTEAFF.

This chain links TRBV29-1 with TRBJ2-7; TCRdb designates TRBD1, a call that cannot be tested without DNA. The germline gives CDR1 SQVTM, CDR2 ANQGSEA. The CDR3 is 15 amino acids. The chain's CDR3 is CSVEDPARVPGEQYF.

V gene TRBV7-2 combines with J gene TRBJ1-1; the D gene TCRdb calls, TRBD1, cannot be checked with no DNA. The CDR3 length is 14 residues. Germline values: CDR1 SGHTA, CDR2 FQGNSA. CDR3 sequence: CASSFSGDVREAFF.

This rearrangement joins TRBV11-2 to TRBJ1-1; there is no DNA to check the TCRdb D call of TRBD1. Germline CDR1 is SGHAT and CDR2 is FQNNGV. CDR3 length: 15 residues. The CDR3 sequence is CASSLQQGMNTEAFF. The variable domain in full, completed from reference TRBV11-2 and TRBJ1-1, reads EAGVAQSPRYKIIEKRQSVAFWCNPISGHATLYWYQQILGQGPKLLIQFQNNGVVDDSQLPKDRFSAERLKGVDSTLKIQPAKLEDSAVYLCASSLQQGMNTEAFFGQGTRLTVV.

The chain couples TRBV7-3 to TRBJ2-5. Per germline, CDR1 SGHTA and CDR2 FQGTGA. The CDR3 loop spans 13 amino acids. CDR3 sequence reads: CASSLSRIETQYF.

This chain uses TRBV19 with TRBJ2-7; as DNA is missing, the TRBD1 call by TCRdb cannot be tested. Germline V gives CDR1 LNHDA, CDR2 SQIVND (reference sequence). CDR3 length: 15 residues. The CDR3 protein is CASSIGTGGFNEQYF.

The V call is TRBV14, the J call TRBJ2-7. The CDR3 runs 13 residues. Germline assignment: CDR1 SGHDN and CDR2 FVKESK. The CDR3 region is CASSQRTENEQYF.

The chain carries TRBV7-9 and TRBJ2-5; the TCRdb D gene call, TRBD1, has no DNA to confirm it. CDR1 is SEHNR and CDR2 is FQNEAQ in the germline V gene (reference sequence). The CDR3 length is 15 residues. The CDR3: CASRDGMLGQETQYF.

This chain joins TRBV7-6 and TRBJ2-7. CDR1 SGHVS and CDR2 FNYEAQ come from the germline V gene. This CDR3 contains 15 residues. CDR3 protein: CASSANPGGYYEQYF.

The V gene is TRBV28, the J gene TRBJ2-3; TCRdb names TRBD2, which stays unverified in the absence of DNA. This CDR3 comprises 14 residues. Germline assignment: CDR1 MDHEN and CDR2 SYDVKM. The CDR3 sequence: CASSPGLSTDTQYF.

The rearrangement uses TRBV15 and TRBJ1-1; TCRdb indicates TRBD1, and absent DNA this call remains unverified. CDR3 length equals 15 residues. CDR1 is LNHNV and CDR2 is YYDKDF in the germline V gene (reference sequence). CDR3 protein: CATSVSGGWGTEAFF.